Below are 3 T cell receptor beta chains sequenced from a single sample in a study of early T cells in non-severe SARS-CoV-2 infection. TCRdb analysed the 5' RACE reads with MiXCR anew, one entry per CDR3 protein. The profile covers around 62,000 distinct CDR3 sequences, with 9.5% to 15% appearing a single time and over 3% taken by the ten largest. Sequencing was performed on whole blood. These receptors originate from an adult who was a healthcare worker with PCR-confirmed SARS-CoV-2 infection or an uninfected control (not recorded which).

This clonotype was detected only a few times. The V and J genes are TRBV29-1 and TRBJ2-1; 12 bases are a match to TRBD2. Germline V gene sequence: CDR1 SQVTM, CDR2 ANQGSEA. This CDR3 region has 14 residues. Trimming at V came to 8 bases and at J to 2 bases, leaving 4 bases not matched to a gene. Here the CDR3 DNA reads TGCAGCTTCCTAGCGGGAGGGACCTACAATGAGCAGTTCTTC. This sequence encodes CSFLAGGTYNEQFF.

V and J are TRBV7-2 and TRBJ2-1, with 13 bases that match TRBD2. This CDR3 region has 16 residues. V was pared by 2 bases and J by 7 bases, with 5 bases of the junction left unmatched. Germline values: CDR1 SGHTA, CDR2 FQGNSA. In nucleotides, the CDR3 is TGTGCCAGCAGCTTATCCCCACTAGCGGGAGGGAATGAGCAGTTCTTC. This codes for CASSLSPLAGGNEQFF.

The sample holds a few counts of this clonotype. The V call is TRBV15, the J call TRBJ1-5; D possibly corresponds to TRBD1 (5 bases). This CDR3 has 16 amino acids. Trimming took 5 bases from V and 0 from J, leaving 14 bases between them. Germline values: CDR1 LNHNV, CDR2 YYDKDF (reference sequence). CDR3 DNA: TGTGCCACCAGCCCGGGGACCCCAGATAGCAATCAGCCCCAGCATTTT. It specifies CATSPGTPDSNQPQHF.